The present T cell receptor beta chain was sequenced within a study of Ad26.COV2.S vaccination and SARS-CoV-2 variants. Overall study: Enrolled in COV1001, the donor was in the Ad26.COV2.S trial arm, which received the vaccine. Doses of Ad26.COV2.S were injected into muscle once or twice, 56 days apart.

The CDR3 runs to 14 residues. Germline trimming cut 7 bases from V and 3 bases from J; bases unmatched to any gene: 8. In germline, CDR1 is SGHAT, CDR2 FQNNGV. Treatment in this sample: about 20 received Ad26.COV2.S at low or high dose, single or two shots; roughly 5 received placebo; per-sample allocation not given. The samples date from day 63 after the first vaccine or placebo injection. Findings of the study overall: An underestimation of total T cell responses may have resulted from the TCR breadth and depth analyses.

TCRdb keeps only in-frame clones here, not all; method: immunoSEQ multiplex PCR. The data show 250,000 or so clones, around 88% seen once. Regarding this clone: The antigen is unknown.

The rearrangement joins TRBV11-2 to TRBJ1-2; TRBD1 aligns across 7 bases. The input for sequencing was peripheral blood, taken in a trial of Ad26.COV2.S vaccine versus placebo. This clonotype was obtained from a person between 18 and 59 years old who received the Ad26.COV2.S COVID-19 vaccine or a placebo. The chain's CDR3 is CASTIWDRDYGYTF. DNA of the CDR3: TGTGCCAGCACCATTTGGGACAGAGACTATGGCTACACCTTC.